Given below is one T cell receptor beta chain in context. Its antigen is unidentified. Clones were sequenced by immunoSEQ multiplex PCR, and TCRdb holds only the in-frame ones, with some missing. Here the sample spans more than 55,000 clones, 70% to 90% being singletons. These data originate in a study of cytomegalovirus exposure and HLA in healthy donors. CDR3 length equals 15 residues. V dropped 5 bases and J dropped 8; count of bases not matched to a gene: 10. From germline, CDR1 is MNHNY and CDR2 SVGAGI (reference sequence). Study-wide results and caveats: Specificity of three CMV-associated chains for CMV antigens was verified in vitro.

The V gene is TRBV6-6, the J gene TRBJ2-1, with TRBD2 identical over 9 bases. The sequence came from a young woman in good health and CMV-seronegative. Sequencing was performed on PBMCs. The CDR3 DNA sequence: TGTGCCAGCAGTCCTTGGAGCGGGAGGAGGGATGAGCAGTTCTTC. The encoded protein is CASSPWSGRRDEQFF.